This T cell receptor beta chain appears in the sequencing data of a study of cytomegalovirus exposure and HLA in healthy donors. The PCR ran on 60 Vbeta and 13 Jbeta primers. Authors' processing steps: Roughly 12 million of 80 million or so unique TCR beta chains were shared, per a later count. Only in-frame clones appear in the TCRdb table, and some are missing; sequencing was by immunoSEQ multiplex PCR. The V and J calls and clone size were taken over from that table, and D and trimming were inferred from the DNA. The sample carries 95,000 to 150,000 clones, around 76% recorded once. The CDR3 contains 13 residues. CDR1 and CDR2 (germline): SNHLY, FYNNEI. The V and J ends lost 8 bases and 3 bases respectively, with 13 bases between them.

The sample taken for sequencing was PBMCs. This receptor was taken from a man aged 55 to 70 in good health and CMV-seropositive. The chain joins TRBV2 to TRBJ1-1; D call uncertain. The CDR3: CASEGQAYTEAFF. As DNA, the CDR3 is TGTGCCAGCGAGGGTCAGGCGTACACTGAAGCTTTCTTT.